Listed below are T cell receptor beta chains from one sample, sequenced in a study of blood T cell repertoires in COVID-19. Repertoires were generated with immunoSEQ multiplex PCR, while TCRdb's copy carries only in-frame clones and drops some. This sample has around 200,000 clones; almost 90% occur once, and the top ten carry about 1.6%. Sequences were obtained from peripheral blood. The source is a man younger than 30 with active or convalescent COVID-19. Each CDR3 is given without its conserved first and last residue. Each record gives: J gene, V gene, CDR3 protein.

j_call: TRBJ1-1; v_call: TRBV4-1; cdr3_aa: ASSQEGVLNTEAF
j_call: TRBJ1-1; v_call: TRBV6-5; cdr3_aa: ASGREHTEAF
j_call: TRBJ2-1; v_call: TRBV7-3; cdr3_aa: ASSLSGTSGDEQF
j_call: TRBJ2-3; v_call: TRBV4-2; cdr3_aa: ASSQVGQRGSTDTQY
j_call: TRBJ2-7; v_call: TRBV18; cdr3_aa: ASSPMTAGYSYEQY
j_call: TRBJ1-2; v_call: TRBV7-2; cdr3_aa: ASSLRDRLYGYT
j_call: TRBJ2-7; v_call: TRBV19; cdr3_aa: ATDRCEQY
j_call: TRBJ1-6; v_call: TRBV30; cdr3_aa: AWSGDRSYNSPLH
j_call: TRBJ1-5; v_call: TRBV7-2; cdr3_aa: ASSLGTAHNQPQH
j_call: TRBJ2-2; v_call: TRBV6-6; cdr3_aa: ASSSQGFGTGELF
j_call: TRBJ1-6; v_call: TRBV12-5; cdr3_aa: ASGPSQGTHSPLH
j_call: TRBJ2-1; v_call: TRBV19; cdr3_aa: ASSIVTSGKYNEQF
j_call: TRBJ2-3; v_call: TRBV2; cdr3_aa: ASRGLVDTQY
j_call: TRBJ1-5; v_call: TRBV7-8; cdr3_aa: ASSLEGPGGFNSNQPQH
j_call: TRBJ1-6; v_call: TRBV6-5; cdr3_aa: ASSYTGNNSPLH
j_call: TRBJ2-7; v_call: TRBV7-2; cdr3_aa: ASSISGRWDEQY
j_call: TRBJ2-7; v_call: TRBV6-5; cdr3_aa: ASSRRVNYEQY
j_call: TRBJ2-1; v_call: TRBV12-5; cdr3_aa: ASGPGNNEQF
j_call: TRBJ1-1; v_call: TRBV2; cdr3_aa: ASTALSGNTEAF
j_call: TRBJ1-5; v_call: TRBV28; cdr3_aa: ASSPIPDSYQPQH
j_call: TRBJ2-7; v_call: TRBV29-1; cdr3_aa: SGRTGGYEQY
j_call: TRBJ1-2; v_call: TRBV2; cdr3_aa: ASSAGGGYYGYT
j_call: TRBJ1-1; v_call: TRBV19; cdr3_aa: ASSMGGLVRSITEAF
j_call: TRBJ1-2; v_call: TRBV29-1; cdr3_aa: SVEEGLRVHT
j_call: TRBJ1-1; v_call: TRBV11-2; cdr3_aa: ASSLGWSGQGTEAF
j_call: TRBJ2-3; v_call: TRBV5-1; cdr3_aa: ASSSGTSGDTQY
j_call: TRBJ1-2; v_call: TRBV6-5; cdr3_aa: ASIENSAGSYGYT
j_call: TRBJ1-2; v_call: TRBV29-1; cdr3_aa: SVEEQGGGYT
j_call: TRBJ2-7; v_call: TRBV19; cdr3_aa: ASSIGSLDEQY
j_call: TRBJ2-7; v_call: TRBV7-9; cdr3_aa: ASSTGQDLHEQY
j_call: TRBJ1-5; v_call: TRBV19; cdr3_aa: ASSKDYSNQPQH
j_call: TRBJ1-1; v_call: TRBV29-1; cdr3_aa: SVEEAGTEAF
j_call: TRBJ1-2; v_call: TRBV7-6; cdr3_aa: ASSSFWGHPT
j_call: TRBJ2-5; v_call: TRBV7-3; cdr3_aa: ASSRTSGVQETQY
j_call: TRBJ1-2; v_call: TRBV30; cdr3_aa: AWSGGGYYGYT
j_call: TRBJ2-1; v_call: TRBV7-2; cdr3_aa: ASSLILAGGKYNEQF
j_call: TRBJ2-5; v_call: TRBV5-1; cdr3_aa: ASSAGQGGETQY
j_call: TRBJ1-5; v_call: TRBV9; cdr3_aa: ASSVGLSGQPQH
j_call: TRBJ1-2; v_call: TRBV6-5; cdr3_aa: ASSYRDRNNYGYT
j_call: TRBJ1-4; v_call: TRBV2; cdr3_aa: ASSKGDLGEEKLF
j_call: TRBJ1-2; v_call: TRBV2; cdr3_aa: ARRGEGAGYT
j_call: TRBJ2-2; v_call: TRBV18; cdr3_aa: ASSPLPSGVNTGELF
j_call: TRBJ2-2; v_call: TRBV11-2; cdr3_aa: ASSPGPSSSGGNTGELF
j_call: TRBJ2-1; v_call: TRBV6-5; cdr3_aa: ASRQGQVYNEQF
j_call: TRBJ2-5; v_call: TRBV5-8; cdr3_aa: ASSRNRGRRETQY
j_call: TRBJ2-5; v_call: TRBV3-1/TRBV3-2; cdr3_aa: ASSLGLGQETQY
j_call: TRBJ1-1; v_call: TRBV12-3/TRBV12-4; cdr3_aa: ASSSGPNTEAF
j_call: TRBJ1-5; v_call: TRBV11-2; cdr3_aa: ASSLNSQPQH